This T cell receptor beta chain originates from a study of cytomegalovirus exposure and HLA in healthy donors (dated 2017 in TCRdb). As for the study more broadly: An earlier analysis of roughly 610 of the donors reported 276 Gb of sequence data and 95 million to 120 million unique TCR beta sequences obtained from roughly 180 million T cells. Rather than drawing on any new phenotypic data, the later analysis identified candidate immune exposures from TCR beta sequences and the way those sequences occurred across donors. Of the roughly 400 genotyped donors, 75% to 85% were placed in the genetic ancestry cluster associated with self-reported Caucasian donors. The study profiled the T cell repertoires of under 700 subjects by immunosequencing and related them to cytomegalovirus serostatus. To predict cytomegalovirus infection status, the study brought together high-throughput TCR immunosequencing, statistical association of individual TCRs with disease status, and machine learning. In an earlier analysis of 587 of the donors, high-throughput TCR beta sequencing was used to judge whether each TCR beta V gene segment behaved as functional or pseudogenic. Typing coverage varied by locus: roughly 629-630 donors for A, B, C, DRB1 and DQB1; approximately 520 for DQA1; over 600 for DPA1; roughly 450 for DPB1. HLA typing included class I and class II loci at four-digit resolution. Four or five DR-DQ haplotypes were handled as single units for association and clustering because linkage in the cohort was strong. Among about 390 genotyped donors of the cohort, an average of approximately 250,000 unique TCR beta nucleotide sequences were sequenced per donor, around 18% of them non-productive. Genome-wide SNP genotypes for about 65% of the 666 donors were used in a later genetic analysis, which treated that subset as a discovery cohort. Donor age, sex, ethnicity and CMV serostatus were compiled alongside the repertoire data. All discovery cohort repertoires had been generated using a single sequencing platform. A later analysis re-analyzed previously published TCR beta repertoires from about 600 donors and added high-resolution HLA genotyping to study TCR occurrence patterns. A separate validation cohort of 100 to 150 different subjects was used in addition to the roughly 700-subject first cohort. The study was designed to test whether signatures of past pathogen exposure could be identified by cataloging public T cell receptors. Roughly 300 gigabases of sequencing data and 70 million to 100 million unique TCR sequences made up an early release that covered over 550 HLA-typed donors.

A word on this clone: Its antigen is not yet known. No base-level quality is on record; no much larger clone is a single base apart.

Study-wide conclusions, independent of this receptor: Around 16 rarely observed V segments, including chromosome 9 orphons, were excluded from the earlier analysis of several hundred of the donors because counts were too low. In a later genetic analysis, fewer N-insertions in productive TCRs were reported among donors in an Asian-associated ancestry cluster than the roughly 700-donor mean. Because HLA typing was missing for some donors at each locus, association tests included only the typed subset. In a later analysis, most CMV-associated TCR beta chains were found to appear HLA-restricted, with HLA associations seemingly driven largely by CMV exposure. The presence/absence analyses assumed that sequencing depth was roughly uniform across donors, and that assumption may not be true. Cytomegalovirus status was reported to be diagnosed by the classifier with high specificity and sensitivity in both the original and validation cohorts. In a later analysis, HLA-associated TCR beta chains showed more clonal expansion and lower generation probabilities than non-associated chains that were equally common. Some IMGT-functional V segments, including TRBV6-2 and TRBV6-3, could not be told apart with the 87-base-pair reads, so those segments were excluded. Strong co-occurrence of HLA alleles, especially DR and DQ, made assigning TCR associations to individual alleles difficult. For the cohort, immune exposure information was limited to CMV serostatus. In a later analysis, several top co-occurrence clusters were reported to appear linked to parvovirus B19, influenza, CMV and Epstein-Barr virus. Most TCR sequences were seen in very few donors, while some public TCRs were found in many individuals. Correlated functional status among segregating V segments might reflect linkage disequilibrium, but an unknown experimental factor could not be ruled out. A further reported finding was that TCR beta sequences accurately predicted the HLA-A and HLA-B alleles for most subjects in the first cohort. A cluster of highly shared sequence variants was judged likely to be a technical artifact of the sequencing pipeline. The study listed 164 TCR beta chains as associated with cytomegalovirus. According to a later analysis, TCR association rates differed among HLA loci, with DRB1 alleles showing the most associated TCRs and HLA-C alleles showing the fewest. In an earlier analysis of roughly 560 of the donors, most TCR beta V segments were observed in productive rearrangements about 87% or about 30% of the time, broadly matching IMGT annotations. In a later analysis, around 17,000 TCR beta sequences were associated with specific HLA alleles at a false discovery rate of 0.05. The authors suggested that the approach could potentially be generalized to other disease states and immunological phenotypes. In vitro tests confirmed that a few of the cytomegalovirus-associated TCR beta chains recognize cytomegalovirus antigens. A later genetic analysis associated a missense DCLRE1C variant with V-gene and J-gene trimming of TCR beta chains, and an independent cohort replicated the association. In this cohort, only TCR beta chains were sequenced, and detectable features were limited by the absence of alpha or paired-chain data.

Libraries were constructed by the immunoSEQ multiplex PCR assay. The multiplex PCR relied on a mix of 60 forward primers for TCR Vbeta segments and 13 reverse primers for TCR Jbeta segments. The CDR3 region of rearranged TCR beta genes was amplified from genomic DNA with a multiplex PCR assay. The Illumina HiSeq System was used to sequence the amplified TCR beta libraries as 87-base-pair reads. The paper's data handling went like this. A later analysis counted about 80 million unique TCR beta chains across the 700 or so repertoires, and some 11 million of these chains were shared by at least two donors. A nearest-neighbor algorithm error-corrected the raw reads and collapsed the reads into unique sequences, merging closely related sequences to remove PCR and sequencing errors. CDR3 sequences were aligned to IMGT reference sequences to assign V, D and J gene segments. Each retained sequence needed at least a six-nucleotide match to both a V gene segment and a J gene segment. Rearrangements were classified as productive when the CDR3 lacked stop codons and remained in frame with V and J, and all other rearrangements were classified as non-productive. Following IMGT convention, CDR3 was defined as the stretch from the second conserved V-encoded cysteine to the conserved J-encoded phenylalanine. The earlier analysis of approximately 500 of the donors excluded sequences that lacked an unambiguous match to a single V gene segment. In an earlier analysis of almost 600 of the donors, a V segment was called functional when productive rearrangements were above 56.7%, and segregating when the standard deviation between donors exceeded 5%. A statistical classification framework was built to diagnose cytomegalovirus status from the catalog of TCR beta chain sequences. V and J gene assignment, in a later analysis, came from comparing TCR nucleotide sequences with IMGT/GENE-DB human TR gene sequences. A later analysis assigned CDR3 sequences and most-parsimonious VDJ recombination scenarios with the TCRdist pipeline. In a later analysis, each TCR beta chain was defined by its CDR3 amino acid sequence together with its V-gene family, and reads without a unique V-gene family were excluded. A later analysis removed roughly 590 highly shared, low-generation-probability nucleotide sequences to deal with suspected cross-contamination and a sequencing artifact. In a later analysis, a clonal expansion index was calculated for each public chain from normalized within-repertoire ranks of inferred template counts. In a later analysis, generation probabilities were computed using a VDJ recombination model fitted to out-of-frame rearrangements, and the results were checked against IGoR. A later analysis scored TCR-TCR, TCR-HLA and TCR-CMV co-occurrence with hypergeometric tests, applying a repertoire-size bias correction to TCR pairs. False discovery rates were estimated in a later analysis by permuting HLA or CMV assignments 20 times. A later analysis grouped co-occurring TCRs with DBSCAN, adding TCRdist sequence similarity when clustering within HLA-allele-positive subsets. For co-occurrence clustering, repertoires with fewer than 30,000 or more than 120,000 public chains were excluded, along with five repertoires with anomalous nucleotide sharing. TCRdb stores this immuneACCESS table with in-frame sequences only. Part of the clones is absent; in the studies checked, under half of the shortfall reflects unresolved V genes, and no reason is known for the rest. That table is the source of V, J and clone size, and D and trimming were worked out from the DNA. This sample gives around 140,000 clones in total; around nine tenths of them show up just once. The ten largest clones add up to about 5% of the sample.

The cohort consisted of approximately 670 healthy bone marrow donors. All cohort members were sampled while nominally healthy, although unrecorded immune exposures were likely present. The donor was CMV seronegative and belonged to the group of around 350 seronegative cohort members. Each donor provided a peripheral blood sample, and peripheral blood mononuclear cells were used for TCR beta sequencing. Genomic DNA was extracted from the blood cell samples with the Qiagen DNeasy Blood Extraction Kit. Unmatched junction bases come to 3, with V trimmed by 5 bases and J by 6 bases. The CDR3 holds 12 amino acids from the cysteine to the phenylalanine. The DNA shown is the 36-base CDR3, in frame from base 1. Based on the germline V gene (reference sequence), the CDR1 and CDR2 sequences are LNHDA and SQIVND.

Input material: PBMCs. This sequence uses TRBV19 and TRBJ2-7; 8 junctional bases match TRBD1. The TCR originated in a woman aged 30 to 39 in good health and CMV-seronegative. The nucleotide sequence reads TGTGCCAGTAGTCAGGGGGCCATCGAGCAGTACTTC. Its coded protein is CASSQGAIEQYF.